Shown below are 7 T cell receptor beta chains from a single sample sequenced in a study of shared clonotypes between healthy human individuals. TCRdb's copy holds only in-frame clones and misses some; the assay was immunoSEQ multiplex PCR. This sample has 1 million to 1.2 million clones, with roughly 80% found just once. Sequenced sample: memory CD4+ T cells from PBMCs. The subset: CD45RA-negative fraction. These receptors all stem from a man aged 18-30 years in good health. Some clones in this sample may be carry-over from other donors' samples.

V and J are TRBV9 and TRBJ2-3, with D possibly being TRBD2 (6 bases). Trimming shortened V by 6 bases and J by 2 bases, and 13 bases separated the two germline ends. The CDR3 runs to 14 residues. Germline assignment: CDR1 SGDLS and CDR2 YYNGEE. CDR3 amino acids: CASNRRGDTDTQYF. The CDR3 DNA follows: TGTGCCAGCAACAGGAGGGGAGACACAGATACGCAGTATTTT. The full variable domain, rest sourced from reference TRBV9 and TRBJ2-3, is DSGVTQTPKHLITATGQRVTLRCSPRSGDLSVYWYQQSLDQGLQFLIQYYNGEERAKGNILERFSAQQFPDLHSELNLSSLELGDSALYFCASNRRGDTDTQYFGPGTRLTVL.

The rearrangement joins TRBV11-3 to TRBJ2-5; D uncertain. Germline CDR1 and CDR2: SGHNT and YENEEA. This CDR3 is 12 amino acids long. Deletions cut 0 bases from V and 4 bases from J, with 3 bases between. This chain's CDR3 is CASSLDSETQYF. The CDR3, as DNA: TGTGCCAGCAGCTTAGATTCAGAGACCCAGTACTTC.

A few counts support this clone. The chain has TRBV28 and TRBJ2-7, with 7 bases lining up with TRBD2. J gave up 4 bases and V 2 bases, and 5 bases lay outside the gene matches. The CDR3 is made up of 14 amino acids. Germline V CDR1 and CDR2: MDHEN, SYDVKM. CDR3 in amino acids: CASSLGGSKYEQYF. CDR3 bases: TGTGCCAGCAGTTTAGGCGGGAGCAAGTACGAGCAGTACTTC.

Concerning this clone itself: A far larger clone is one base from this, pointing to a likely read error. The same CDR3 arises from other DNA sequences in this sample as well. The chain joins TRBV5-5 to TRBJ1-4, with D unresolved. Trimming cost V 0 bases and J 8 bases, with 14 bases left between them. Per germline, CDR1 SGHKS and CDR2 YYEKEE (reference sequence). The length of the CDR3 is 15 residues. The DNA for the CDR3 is TGTGCCAGCAGCTTGGAAGGAACCCCGGGCGAAAAACTGTTTTTT. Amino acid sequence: CASSLEGTPGEKLFF.

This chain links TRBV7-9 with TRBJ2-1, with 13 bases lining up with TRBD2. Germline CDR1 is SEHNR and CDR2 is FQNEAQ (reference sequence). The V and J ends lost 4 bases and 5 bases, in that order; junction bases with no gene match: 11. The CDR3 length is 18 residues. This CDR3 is CASSSAALLAGGNNEQFF. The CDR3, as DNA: TGTGCCAGCAGCTCGGCCGCCCTACTAGCGGGAGGGAACAATGAGCAGTTCTTC. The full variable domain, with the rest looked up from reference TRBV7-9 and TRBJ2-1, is DTGVSQNPRHKITKRGQNVTFRCDPISEHNRLYWYRQTLGQGPEFLTYFQNEAQLEKSRLLSDRFSAERPKGSFSTLEIQRTEQGDSAMYLCASSSAALLAGGNNEQFFGPGTRLTVL.

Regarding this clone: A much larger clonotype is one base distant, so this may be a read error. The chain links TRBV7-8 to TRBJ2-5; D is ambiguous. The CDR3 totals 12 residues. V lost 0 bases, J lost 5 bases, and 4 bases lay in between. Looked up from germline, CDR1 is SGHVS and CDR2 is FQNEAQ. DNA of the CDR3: TGTGCCAGCAGCTTAGCGGGCGAGACCCAGTACTTC. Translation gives CASSLAGETQYF.

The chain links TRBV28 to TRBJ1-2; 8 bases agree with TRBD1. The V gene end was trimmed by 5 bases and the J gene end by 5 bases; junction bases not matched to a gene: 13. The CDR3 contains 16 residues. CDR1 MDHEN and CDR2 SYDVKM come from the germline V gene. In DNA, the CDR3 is TGTGCCAGCAGTACCCCCAGGGGGCGTTCCTCTTATGGCTACACCTTC. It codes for CASSTPRGRSSYGYTF.